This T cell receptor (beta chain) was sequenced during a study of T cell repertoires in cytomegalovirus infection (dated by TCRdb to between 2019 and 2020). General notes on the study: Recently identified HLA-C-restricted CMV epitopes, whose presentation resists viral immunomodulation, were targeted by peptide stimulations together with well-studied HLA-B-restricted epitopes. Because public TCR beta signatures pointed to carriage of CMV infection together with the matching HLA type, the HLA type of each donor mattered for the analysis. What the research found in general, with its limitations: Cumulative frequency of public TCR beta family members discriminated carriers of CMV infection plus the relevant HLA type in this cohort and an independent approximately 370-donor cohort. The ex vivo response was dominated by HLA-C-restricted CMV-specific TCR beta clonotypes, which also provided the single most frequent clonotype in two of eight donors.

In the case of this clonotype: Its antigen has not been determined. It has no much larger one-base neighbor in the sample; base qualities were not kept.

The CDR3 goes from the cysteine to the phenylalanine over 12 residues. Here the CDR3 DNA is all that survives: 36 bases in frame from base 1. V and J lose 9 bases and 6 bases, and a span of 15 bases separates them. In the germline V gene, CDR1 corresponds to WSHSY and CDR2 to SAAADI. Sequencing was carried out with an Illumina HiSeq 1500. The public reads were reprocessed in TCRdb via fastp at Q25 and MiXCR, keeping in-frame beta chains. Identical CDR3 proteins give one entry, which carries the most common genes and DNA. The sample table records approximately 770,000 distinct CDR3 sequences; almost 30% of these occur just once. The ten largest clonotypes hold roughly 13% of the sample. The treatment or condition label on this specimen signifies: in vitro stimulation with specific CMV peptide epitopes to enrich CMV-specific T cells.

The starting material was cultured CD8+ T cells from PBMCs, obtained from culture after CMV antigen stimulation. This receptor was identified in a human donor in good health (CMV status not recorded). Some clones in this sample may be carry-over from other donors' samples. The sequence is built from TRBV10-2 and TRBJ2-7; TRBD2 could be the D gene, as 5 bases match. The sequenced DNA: TGCGCCAGTGAGGGTGTTCGACGCGAGCAGTACTTC. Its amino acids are CASEGVRREQYF.